Described below is a single T cell receptor beta chain sequence and its context. This record belongs to a study of blood T cell repertoires in COVID-19. Looking at the study overall: Material from acute and convalescent COVID-19 was sourced from the United States, Italy and Spain. Sources were T cells, B-cell-depleted T cells, or PBMCs; the material itself was cDNA or gDNA.

The CDR3 totals 16 residues. The V and J ends lost 1 base and 5 bases respectively, with 17 bases between them. Germline V CDR1 and CDR2: LGHNA, YSLEER. In the original processing: Amplification from reference gene primers served as the basis for estimated nucleated cell counts. TCRdb's copy holds only in-frame clones and misses some; the assay was immunoSEQ multiplex PCR. V and J calls and clone size follow that table, whereas D and trimming were derived from the DNA. The sample holds around 77,000 clones, about 76% seen once. The chain employs TRBV4-3 and TRBJ1-2; D may be TRBD1 (5 bases). This TCR derives from a woman at least 80 years old with active or convalescent COVID-19. Sequencing input: peripheral blood. CDR3 region: CASSQGPRVIGYGYTF. The CDR3 nucleotides are TGCGCCAGCAGCCAAGGACCCAGGGTGATTGGGTATGGCTACACCTTC.